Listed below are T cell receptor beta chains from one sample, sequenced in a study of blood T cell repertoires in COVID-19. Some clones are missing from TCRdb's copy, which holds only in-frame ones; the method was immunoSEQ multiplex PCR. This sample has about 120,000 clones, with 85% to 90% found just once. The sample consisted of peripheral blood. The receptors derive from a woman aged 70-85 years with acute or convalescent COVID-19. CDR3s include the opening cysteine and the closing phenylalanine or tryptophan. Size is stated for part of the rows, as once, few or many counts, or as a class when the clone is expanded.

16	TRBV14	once	CASSQGARRYYYGYTF
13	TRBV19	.	CASSNRINTEAFF
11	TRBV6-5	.	CASRRDSTQYF
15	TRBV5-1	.	CASSLAQGNQETQYF
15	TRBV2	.	CASSEGTGFTGELFF
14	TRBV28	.	CASILSGKAYEQYF
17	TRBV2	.	CASSQLAGGPNTGELFF
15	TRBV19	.	CASSIGTGLNTEAFF
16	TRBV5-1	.	CASSLAVSSGANTQYF
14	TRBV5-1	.	CASSTGQSNQPQHF
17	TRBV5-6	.	CASSSLSGGAHTGELFF
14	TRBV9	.	CASSGWEGSAPLHF